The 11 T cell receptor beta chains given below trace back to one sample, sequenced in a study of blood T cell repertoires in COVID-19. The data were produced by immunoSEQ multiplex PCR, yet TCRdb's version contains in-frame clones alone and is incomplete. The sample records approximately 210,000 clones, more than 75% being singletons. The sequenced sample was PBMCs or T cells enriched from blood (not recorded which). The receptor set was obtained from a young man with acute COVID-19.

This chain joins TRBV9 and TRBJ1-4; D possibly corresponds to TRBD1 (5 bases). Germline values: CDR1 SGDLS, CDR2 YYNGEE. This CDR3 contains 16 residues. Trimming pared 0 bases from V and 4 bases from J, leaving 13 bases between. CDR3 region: CASSVGGEGYNEKLFF. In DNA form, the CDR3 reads TGTGCCAGCAGCGTAGGAGGGGAGGGGTATAATGAAAAACTGTTTTTT.

The CDR3 DNA is TGCGCCAGCAGCCAAGAAGTTAGAGGGACAAGGACAGGGACCCAAGAGACCCAGTACTTC. Translation: CASSQEVRGTRTGTQETQYF. This chain links TRBV4-1 with TRBJ2-5; 8 nucleotides match TRBD1. V lost 0 bases and J lost 1; bases outside the gene matches: 16. The CDR3 length is 20 residues. CDR1 and CDR2 from the germline V gene are MGHRA and YSYEKL.

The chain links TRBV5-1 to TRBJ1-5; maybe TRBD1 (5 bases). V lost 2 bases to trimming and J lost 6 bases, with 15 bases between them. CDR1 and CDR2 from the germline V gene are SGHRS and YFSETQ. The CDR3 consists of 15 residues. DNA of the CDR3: TGCGCCAGCAGCTTAAATAGGGGAACGGGTCAGCCCCAGCATTTT. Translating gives CASSLNRGTGQPQHF. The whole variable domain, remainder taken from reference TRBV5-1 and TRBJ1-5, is KAGVTQTPRYLIKTRGQQVTLSCSPISGHRSVSWYQQTPGQGLQFLFEYFSETQRNKGNFPGRFSGRQFSNSRSEMNVSTLELGDSALYLCASSLNRGTGQPQHFGDGTRLSIL.

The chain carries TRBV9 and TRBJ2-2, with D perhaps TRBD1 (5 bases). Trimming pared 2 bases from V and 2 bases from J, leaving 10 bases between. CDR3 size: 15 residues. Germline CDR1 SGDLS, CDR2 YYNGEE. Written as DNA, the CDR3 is TGTGCCAGCAGCGTCCAGGGTTCTAACACCGGGGAGCTGTTTTTT. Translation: CASSVQGSNTGELFF.

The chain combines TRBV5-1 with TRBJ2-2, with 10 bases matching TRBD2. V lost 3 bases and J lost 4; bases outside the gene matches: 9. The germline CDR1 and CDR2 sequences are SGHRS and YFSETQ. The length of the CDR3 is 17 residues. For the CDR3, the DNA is TGCGCCAGCAGCTCAAGCGGGGGGGCCTTGGGCACCGGGGAGCTGTTTTTT. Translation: CASSSSGGALGTGELFF.

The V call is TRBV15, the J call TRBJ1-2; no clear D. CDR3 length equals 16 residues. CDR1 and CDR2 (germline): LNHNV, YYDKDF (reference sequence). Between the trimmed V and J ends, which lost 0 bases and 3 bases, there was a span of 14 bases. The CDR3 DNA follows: TGTGCCACCAGCAGAGATTTGCTACGGCAGGACTATGGCTACACCTTC. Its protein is CATSRDLLRQDYGYTF.

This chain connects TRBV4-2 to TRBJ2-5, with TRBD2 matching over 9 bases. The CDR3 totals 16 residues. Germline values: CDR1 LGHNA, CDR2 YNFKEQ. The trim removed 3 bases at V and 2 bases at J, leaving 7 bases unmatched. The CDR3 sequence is CASSQGRGGLQETQYF. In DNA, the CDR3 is TGTGCCAGCAGCCAGGGGCGGGGGGGCCTACAAGAGACCCAGTACTTC.

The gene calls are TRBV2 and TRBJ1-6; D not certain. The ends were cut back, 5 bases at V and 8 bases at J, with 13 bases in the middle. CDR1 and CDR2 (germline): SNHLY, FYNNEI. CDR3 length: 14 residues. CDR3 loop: CASSSRGPDSPLHF. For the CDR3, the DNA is TGTGCCAGCAGTTCACGAGGGCCCGATTCACCCCTCCACTTT.

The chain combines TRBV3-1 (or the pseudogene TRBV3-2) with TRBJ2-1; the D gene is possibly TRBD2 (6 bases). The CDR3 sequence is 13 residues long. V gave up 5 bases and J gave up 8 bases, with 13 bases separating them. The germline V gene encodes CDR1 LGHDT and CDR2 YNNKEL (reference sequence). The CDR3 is CASSGGGIDEQFF. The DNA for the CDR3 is TGTGCCAGCAGCGGTGGGGGGATAGATGAGCAGTTCTTC.

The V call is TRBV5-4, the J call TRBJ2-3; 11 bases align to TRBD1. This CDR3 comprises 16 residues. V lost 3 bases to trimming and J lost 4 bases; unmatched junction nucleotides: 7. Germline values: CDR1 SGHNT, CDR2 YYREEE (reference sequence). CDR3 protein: CASSSPGQGVADTQYF. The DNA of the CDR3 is TGTGCCAGCAGCTCGCCGGGACAGGGGGTCGCAGATACGCAGTATTTT.

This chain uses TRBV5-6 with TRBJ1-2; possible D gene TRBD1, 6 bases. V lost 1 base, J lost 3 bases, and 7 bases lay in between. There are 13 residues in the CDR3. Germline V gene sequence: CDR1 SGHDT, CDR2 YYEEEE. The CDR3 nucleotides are TGTGCCAGCAGCTTGAACAGGGACTATGGCTACACCTTC. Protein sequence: CASSLNRDYGYTF.